What follows describes a single T cell receptor beta chain. The data are from a study of blood T cell repertoires in COVID-19. Overall study: Whether acute or convalescent, the COVID-19 samples came from the United States, Italy and Spain. Sample material is recorded as cDNA or gDNA derived from T cells, B-cell-depleted T cells, or PBMCs.

CDR1 is SNHLY, CDR2 FYNNEI, per germline. V lost 2 bases and J 5 bases, leaving 10 bases between the germline ends. The CDR3 covers 15 residues. Methods used by the authors: How many nucleated cells were present was estimated from reference gene primer amplification. Data came from immunoSEQ multiplex PCR; TCRdb stores just in-frame clones and leaves some out. D and trimming come from the DNA, and the V and J calls and clone size come from that table. The sample has some 530,000 clones, 70% to 90% seen once. Study members were between about 18 and 100 years old and lived in some 26 US regions. This TCR was sampled from a woman aged 55 to 70 who had recovered from COVID-19. The V gene is TRBV2, the J gene TRBJ1-6; TRBD1 might be the D (5 bases). Sequenced sample: PBMCs or T cells enriched from blood (not recorded which). The CDR3 DNA sequence: TGTGCCAGCAGTGAACAGGGCCCGGATAATTCACCCCTCCACTTT. Translating it yields CASSEQGPDNSPLHF.